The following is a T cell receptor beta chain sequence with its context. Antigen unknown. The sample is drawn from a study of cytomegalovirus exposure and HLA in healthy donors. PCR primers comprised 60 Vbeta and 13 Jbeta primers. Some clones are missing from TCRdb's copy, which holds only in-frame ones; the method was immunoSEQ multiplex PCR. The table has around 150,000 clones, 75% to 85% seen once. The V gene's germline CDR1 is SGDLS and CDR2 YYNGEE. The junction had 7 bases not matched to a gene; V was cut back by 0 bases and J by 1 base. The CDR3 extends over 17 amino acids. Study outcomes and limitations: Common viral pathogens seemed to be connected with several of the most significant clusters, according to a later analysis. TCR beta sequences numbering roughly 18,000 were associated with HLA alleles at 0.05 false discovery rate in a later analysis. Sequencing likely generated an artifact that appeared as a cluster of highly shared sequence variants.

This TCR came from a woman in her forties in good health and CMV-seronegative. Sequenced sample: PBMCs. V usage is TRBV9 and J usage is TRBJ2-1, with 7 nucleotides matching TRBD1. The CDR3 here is CASSVEVTGMSYNEQFF. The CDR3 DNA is TGTGCCAGCAGCGTAGAAGTGACAGGGATGTCCTACAATGAGCAGTTCTTC.